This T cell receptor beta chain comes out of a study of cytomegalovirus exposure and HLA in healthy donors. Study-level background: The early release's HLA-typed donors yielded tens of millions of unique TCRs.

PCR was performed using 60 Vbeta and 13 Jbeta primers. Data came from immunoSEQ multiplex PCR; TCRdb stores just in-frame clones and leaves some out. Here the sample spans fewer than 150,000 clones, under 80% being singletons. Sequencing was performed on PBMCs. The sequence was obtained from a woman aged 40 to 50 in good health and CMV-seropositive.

The CDR3 loop is CASSLALGQFYGYTF. CDR3 in DNA: TGTGCCAGCAGCTTGGCCTTGGGGCAGTTCTATGGCTACACCTTC. J is TRBJ1-2 and V is TRBV5-5; weak D call: TRBD1 (5 bases). V lost 0 bases and J 4 bases, leaving 13 bases between the germline ends. Germline CDR1 is SGHKS and CDR2 is YYEKEE (reference sequence). The CDR3 loop spans 15 amino acids.